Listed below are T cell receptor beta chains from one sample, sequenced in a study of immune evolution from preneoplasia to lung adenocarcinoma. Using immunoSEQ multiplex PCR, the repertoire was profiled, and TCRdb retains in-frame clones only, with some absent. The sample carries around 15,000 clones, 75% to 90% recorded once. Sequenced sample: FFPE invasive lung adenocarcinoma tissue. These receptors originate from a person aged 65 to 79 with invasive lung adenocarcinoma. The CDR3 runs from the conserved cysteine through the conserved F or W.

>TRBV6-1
CASSATRGDGYTF
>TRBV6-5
CASSPQVHSNQPQHF
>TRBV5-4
CASSESDSSYEQYF
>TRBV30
CAWSKTGGNQPQHF
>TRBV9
CASSVGDVESDGYTF
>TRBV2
CASTGVDSYNEQFF
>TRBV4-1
CASSPGDTQYF
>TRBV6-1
CASSEAVTGGYEQYF
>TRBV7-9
CASQPNVPGTPQGEQYF
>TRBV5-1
CASNFEGGSSEQYF
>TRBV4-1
CASSQEPGWAEPQHF
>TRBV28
CASSLTGMNEKLFF
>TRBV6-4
CASSQLAGAYEQYF
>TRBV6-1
CASRDRANTEAFF
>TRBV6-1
CASSEARGYTGELFF
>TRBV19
CASSARDRYEQYF
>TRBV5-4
CASSPDRAGTDTQYF
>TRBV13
CASSLGQRGGTDTQYF
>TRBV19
CASSISRSDGYTF
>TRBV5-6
CASSPAGARTEAFF
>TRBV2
CASSEALGLRTFF
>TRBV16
CASSQSGGREETQYF
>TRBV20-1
CSATQGNTIYF
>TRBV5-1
CASSSDSNTGELFF
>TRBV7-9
CASSLTAGSGYTF
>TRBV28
CASRADRPSNQPQHF
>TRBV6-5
CASRRSYNEQFF
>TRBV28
CATSVGGHYEQYF
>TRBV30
CAWSSPDRAGANVLTF
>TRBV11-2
CASSLVQGTDYGYTF
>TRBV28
CASSAPSTGLTEAFF
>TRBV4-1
CASSQGGLAGDEQFF
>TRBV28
CASSLSGGVTDTQYF
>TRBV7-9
CASSETGGAGYTF
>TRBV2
CASSGTGVNYGYTF
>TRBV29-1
CSVEMAGGPVGTGELFF
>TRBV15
CATSRDRGGQYEQYF
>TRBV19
CASALTGVRQPQHF
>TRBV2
CASSLGTPRDTQYF
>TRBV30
CACDRGGGYEQYF
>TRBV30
CAWSVRRVNYGYTF
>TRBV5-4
CASRGGGFTDTQYF
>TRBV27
CASSFSRANNQPQHF
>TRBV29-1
CSAIVQGEGTEAFF
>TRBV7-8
CASSLGGGLAKNIQYF
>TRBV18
CASSPQETGELFF
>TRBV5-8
CASSFEGSELAYGYTF
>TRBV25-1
CAIGDRVGTDTQYF
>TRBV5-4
CASSLVGSNQPQHF
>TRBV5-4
CASSPPGGSEAFF
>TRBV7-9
CASSPSGLRETQYF
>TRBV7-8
CASSPGQGNTDTQYF
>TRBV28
CASSSPQWGPLGYRNTEAFF
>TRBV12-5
CASGPTGNGYTF
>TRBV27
CASSSPGTGVDEQFF
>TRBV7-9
CASSDRGNTEAFF